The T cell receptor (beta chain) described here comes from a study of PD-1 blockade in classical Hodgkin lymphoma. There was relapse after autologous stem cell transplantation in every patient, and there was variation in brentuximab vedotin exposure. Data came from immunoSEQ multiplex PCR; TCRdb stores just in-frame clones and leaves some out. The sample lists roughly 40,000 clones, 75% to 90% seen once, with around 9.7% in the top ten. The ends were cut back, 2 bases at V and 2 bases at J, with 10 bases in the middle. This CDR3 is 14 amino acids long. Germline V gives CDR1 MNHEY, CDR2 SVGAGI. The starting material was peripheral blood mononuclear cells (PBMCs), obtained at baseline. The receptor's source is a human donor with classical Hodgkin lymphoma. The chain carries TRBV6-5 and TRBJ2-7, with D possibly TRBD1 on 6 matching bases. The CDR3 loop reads CASSYARGTYEQYF. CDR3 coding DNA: TGTGCCAGCAGTTACGCCAGGGGAACCTACGAGCAGTACTTC.